This T cell receptor (beta chain) was captured in a study of shared clonotypes between healthy human individuals. At the level of the study: With ages of 18 to 49, the donors were a couple of women and three men.

Study-wide results and limits: Researchers sampled blood only, noting tissue repertoires likely differ. Generation probabilities of non-shared clonotypes were lower (relative to those shared by all four donors).

Concerning this clone itself: What it binds is unknown.

Within Nashville, Tennessee resided all donors, each a Caucasian adult. TCRdb's table, derived via immunoSEQ multiplex PCR, lists solely in-frame clones and lacks some. The profile shows roughly 700,000 clones, roughly 87% of them singletons. This receptor was taken from a man younger than 35 in good health. Some clones in this sample may be carry-over from other donors' samples. The sequenced material came from memory CD8+ T cells from PBMCs. The subset was: CD45RO+ cells pooled with CCR7-negative TemRA cells.

CDR3 protein: CASSLSMAGARYEQYF. DNA of the CDR3: TGTGCCAGCAGTTTATCGATGGCAGGAGCCCGCTACGAGCAGTACTTC. The V call is TRBV27, the J call TRBJ2-7; D call uncertain. The CDR3 runs 16 residues. Trimming shortened V by 0 bases and J by 3 bases, and 15 bases separated the two germline ends. Per the germline V gene, CDR1 is MNHEY and CDR2 is SMNVEV (reference sequence).